One and the same sample provided the 19 T cell receptor beta chains below, sequenced in a study of shared clonotypes between healthy human individuals. The assay was immunoSEQ multiplex PCR, and TCRdb's table has in-frame clones only and misses some. Of some 980,000 clones listed, roughly 72% are singletons. The specimen was memory CD4+ T cells sorted from blood. The subset here: CD45RA-negative fraction. The receptor source for this set is a man between 18 and 29 years old in good health.

The chain carries TRBV7-8 and TRBJ2-7, with 11 positions matching TRBD2. In germline, CDR1 is SGHVS, CDR2 FQNEAQ. The CDR3 totals 15 residues. V trimming: 3 bases; J trimming: 3 bases; junction bases outside the gene matches: 4. The CDR3 region has the DNA TGTGCCAGCAGCTTCTTGACTAGCGGGGTCTACGAGCAGTACTTC. Translating it yields CASSFLTSGVYEQYF.

The CDR3: CASRSDVGQPQHF. In nucleotides, the CDR3 is TGCGCCAGCAGGTCCGATGTCGGTCAGCCCCAGCATTTT. The chain recombines TRBV5-1 with TRBJ1-5, with no clear D. The CDR3 runs to 13 residues. The germline CDR1 and CDR2 sequences are SGHRS and YFSETQ. V lost 5 bases to trimming and J lost 6 bases, with 12 bases between them.

The chain employs TRBV15 and TRBJ2-1; TRBD2 aligns across 7 bases. The CDR3 extends over 14 amino acids. Looked up from germline, CDR1 is LNHNV and CDR2 is YYDKDF (reference sequence). With V trimmed by 1 base and J by 5 bases, 2 bases remained unmatched. The CDR3 region is CATSRVLADNEQFF. In DNA, the CDR3 is TGTGCCACCAGCAGAGTTCTAGCGGACAATGAGCAGTTCTTC.

V usage is TRBV30 and J usage is TRBJ2-6, with D perhaps TRBD2 (6 bases). Germline values: CDR1 GTSNPN, CDR2 SVGIG (reference sequence). Trimming left V 2 bases short and J 2 bases short, with 10 bases between. This CDR3 has 15 residues. The CDR3 loop reads CAWSPGTAGANVLTF. CDR3 DNA sequence: TGTGCCTGGAGTCCCGGGACTGCTGGGGCCAACGTCCTGACTTTC.

The chain carries TRBV29-1 and TRBJ2-1; TRBD2 agrees at 7 bases. This CDR3 is built from 13 residues. Trimming removed 6 bases from V and 9 bases from J; junction bases left unmatched: 11. Germline V gives CDR1 SQVTM, CDR2 ANQGSEA. The CDR3 reads CSVASGAVGEQFF. CDR3 coding DNA: TGCAGCGTAGCAAGCGGGGCAGTCGGTGAGCAGTTCTTC.

The J gene is TRBJ2-5, the V gene TRBV28, with TRBD1 identical over 11 bases. Germline CDR1 is MDHEN and CDR2 is SYDVKM. There are 16 residues in the CDR3. V trimming: 4 bases; J trimming: 5 bases; junction bases outside the gene matches: 9. The CDR3 DNA follows: TGTGCCAGCAGTTCCCCCGGGGACAGGGGGTATGAGACCCAGTACTTC. Protein product: CASSSPGDRGYETQYF.

This clone has just a few counts. The rearrangement joins TRBV4-2 to TRBJ1-5; D not certain. The germline V gene has CDR1 LGHNA and CDR2 YNFKEQ. The CDR3 is 16 residues long. Trimming took 0 bases from V and 1 from J, leaving 10 bases between them. The CDR3 nucleotides read TGTGCCAGCAGCCAAGAGGGCGGAACGAGCAATCAGCCCCAGCATTTT. Encoded protein: CASSQEGGTSNQPQHF.

The V and J genes are TRBV14 and TRBJ2-1; D could derive from TRBD1 or TRBD2 (5 bases each). Trimming shortened V by 0 bases and J by 0 bases, and 12 bases separated the two germline ends. The CDR3 sequence is 17 residues long. The germline V gene encodes CDR1 SGHDN and CDR2 FVKESK. This CDR3 reads CASSQDLGTSSYNEQFF. Written as DNA, the CDR3 is TGTGCCAGCAGCCAAGATCTAGGGACGAGCTCCTACAATGAGCAGTTCTTC. Full variable domain (outside the CDR3, taken from reference TRBV14 and TRBJ2-1): EAGVTQFPSHSVIEKGQTVTLRCDPISGHDNLYWYRRVMGKEIKFLLHFVKESKQDESGMPNNRFLAERTGGTYSTLKVQPAELEDSGVYFCASSQDLGTSSYNEQFFGPGTRLTVL.

J is TRBJ2-7 and V is TRBV28; D is unclear. The V and J ends lost 6 bases and 4 bases respectively, with 10 bases between them. The CDR3 runs to 12 residues. Germline V gives CDR1 MDHEN, CDR2 SYDVKM. The CDR3 sequence: CASSPGWYEQYF. The CDR3 DNA follows: TGTGCCAGCAGCCCCGGATGGTACGAGCAGTACTTC.

There are a few counts of this clone. J is TRBJ1-6 and V is TRBV6-5; D is unresolved. The CDR3 contains 13 residues. Trimming cost V 6 bases and J 10 bases, with 13 bases left between them. The V gene's germline CDR1 is MNHEY and CDR2 SVGAGI. The CDR3 coding sequence is TGTGCCAGCAGCTACGGACCCGACTCACCCCTCCACTTT. Its protein is CASSYGPDSPLHF.

This clone has ten or more counts. V is TRBV9 and J is TRBJ2-1, with D unclear. Trimming removed 0 bases at V and 6 bases at J, with 13 bases between. The CDR3 extends over 15 amino acids. In germline, CDR1 is SGDLS, CDR2 YYNGEE. The CDR3 DNA follows: TGTGCCAGCAGCGTAGTCCCTAGTGGCCCCAATGAGCAGTTCTTC. Protein sequence: CASSVVPSGPNEQFF.

The V gene is TRBV9, the J gene TRBJ2-7, with a tentative D call TRBD1 (7 bases). From germline, CDR1 is SGDLS and CDR2 YYNGEE. V gave up 4 bases and J gave up 3 bases, with 17 bases separating them. The CDR3 runs 15 residues. The CDR3 reads CASSPQGGQNYEQYF. CDR3 in DNA: TGTGCCAGCAGCCCCCAGGGGGGCCAAAACTACGAGCAGTACTTC.

This chain links TRBV6-1 with TRBJ2-1; perhaps TRBD1 as D (5 bases). V was clipped by 2 bases and J by 3 bases, with 14 bases between them. Per germline, CDR1 MNHNS and CDR2 SASEGT. The CDR3 is 16 residues long. CDR3 coding DNA: TGTGCCAGCAGTGAACGTTCTTCAGGGATCTACAATGAGCAGTTCTTC. Translation: CASSERSSGIYNEQFF.

In its sample, this clone was seen a few times. The chain uses TRBV25-1 and TRBJ2-5; a possible D gene is TRBD2 (6 bases). The CDR3 has 15 amino acids. V dropped 4 bases and J dropped 3 bases, with 15 bases sitting between them. Germline CDR1 reads MGHDK; CDR2 reads SYGVNS. This CDR3 is CASSGALWGEETQYF. As DNA, the CDR3 is TGTGCCAGCAGTGGAGCCCTGTGGGGGGAAGAGACCCAGTACTTC.

The chain employs TRBV11-2 and TRBJ2-3; 7 positions agree with TRBD2. The trim removed 0 bases at V and 3 bases at J, leaving 9 bases unmatched. The germline V gene encodes CDR1 SGHAT and CDR2 FQNNGV. The length of the CDR3 is 17 residues. Here the CDR3 DNA reads TGTGCCAGCAGCTTAGACGAGCGGGGTCGAGGAACAGATACGCAGTATTTT. The encoded protein is CASSLDERGRGTDTQYF. The variable domain in full, with the rest retrieved from reference TRBV11-2 and TRBJ2-3, is EAGVAQSPRYKIIEKRQSVAFWCNPISGHATLYWYQQILGQGPKLLIQFQNNGVVDDSQLPKDRFSAERLKGVDSTLKIQPAKLEDSAVYLCASSLDERGRGTDTQYFGPGTRLTVL.

V and J are TRBV2 and TRBJ2-3; 7 nucleotides line up with TRBD2. Per the germline V gene, CDR1 is SNHLY and CDR2 is FYNNEI. This CDR3 has 13 amino acids. Trimming at V came to 6 bases and at J to 4 bases, leaving 4 bases not matched to a gene. For the CDR3, the DNA is TGTGCCAGCAGGCGGGAGCTGTCAGATACGCAGTATTTT. Translating it yields CASRRELSDTQYF. Based on the CDR3 plus reference TRBV2 and TRBJ2-3, the full variable domain is EPEVTQTPSHQVTQMGQEVILRCVPISNHLYFYWYRQILGQKVEFLVSFYNNEISEKSEIFDDQFSVERPDGSNFTLKIRSTKLEDSAMYFCASRRELSDTQYFGPGTRLTVL.

V and J are TRBV10-3 and TRBJ2-5, with TRBD1 matching over 10 bases. The end of the DNA is better explained by TRBJ2-7, so the J call may be wrong. CDR1 ENHRY and CDR2 SYGVKD come from the germline V gene. The CDR3 spans 15 residues. The CDR3 DNA follows: TGTGCCATCAGTGAGTCGGGGACAGGGGCCTACGAGCAGTACTTC. This translates into CAISESGTGAYEQYF.

The chain couples TRBV5-4 to TRBJ2-6; D gene ambiguous. This CDR3 has 16 residues. The V gene lost 3 bases and the J gene lost 4 bases, with 14 bases spanning the gap. The germline V gene has CDR1 SGHNT and CDR2 YYREEE (reference sequence). The CDR3 bases are TGTGCCAGCAGCTCCGAAAGGGTTACGGGGGCCAACGTCCTGACTTTC. This translates into CASSSERVTGANVLTF. Full variable domain (outside the CDR3, taken from reference TRBV5-4 and TRBJ2-6): ETGVTQSPTHLIKTRGQQVTLRCSSQSGHNTVSWYQQALGQGPQFIFQYYREEENGRGNFPPRFSGLQFPNYSSELNVNALELDDSALYLCASSSERVTGANVLTFGAGSRLTVL.

The chain recombines TRBV5-5 with TRBJ2-1, with D maybe TRBD1 (5 bases). CDR1 SGHKS and CDR2 YYEKEE come from the germline V gene (reference sequence). The length of the CDR3 is 16 residues. The V end was cut by 4 bases, the J end by 0 bases, with 14 bases between. In DNA, the CDR3 is TGTGCCAGCAGCCGAGAGGCAGGGAACTCCTACAATGAGCAGTTCTTC. It yields the protein CASSREAGNSYNEQFF. The variable domain in full, completed from reference TRBV5-5 and TRBJ2-1, reads DAGVTQSPTHLIKTRGQQVTLRCSPISGHKSVSWYQQVLGQGPQFIFQYYEKEERGRGNFPDRFSARQFPNYSSELNVNALLLGDSALYLCASSREAGNSYNEQFFGPGTRLTVL.